Each of the 26 T cell receptor beta chains below was sequenced from the same sample in a study of PD-L1 blockade in urothelial cancer. Time point given: peripheral blood 6 weeks after treatment start. TCRdb's copy holds only in-frame clones and misses some; the assay was immunoSEQ multiplex PCR. The data contain 25,000 to 35,000 clones, roughly 83% of them seen just once; the ten biggest clones take up 3% to 4%. Sample: PBMCs, taken around atezolizumab (anti-PD-L1) treatment. Receptor source: a man in his 70s with urothelial cancer.

The gene calls are TRBV5-8 and TRBJ2-4; D is possibly TRBD2 (5 bases). V lost 3 bases to trimming and J lost 6 bases, with 10 bases between them. The CDR3 is 13 amino acids. The V gene's germline CDR1 is SGHTS and CDR2 YDEGEE. As DNA, the CDR3 is TGTGCCAGCAGCTGGGAGCTTGGAAACATTCAGTACTTC. It codes for CASSWELGNIQYF.

This chain links TRBV2 with TRBJ1-4, with D tentatively TRBD1 (5 bases). With 8 bases removed from V and 3 bases from J, the gap between germline ends came to 16 bases. This CDR3 comprises 15 residues. The germline V gene has CDR1 SNHLY and CDR2 FYNNEI. The chain's CDR3 is CASSRGGAPNEKLFF. Written as DNA, the CDR3 is TGTGCCAGCTCACGGGGGGGTGCGCCTAATGAAAAACTGTTTTTT. The whole variable domain, remainder taken from reference TRBV2 and TRBJ1-4, is EPEVTQTPSHQVTQMGQEVILRCVPISNHLYFYWYRQILGQKVEFLVSFYNNEISEKSEIFDDQFSVERPDGSNFTLKIRSTKLEDSAMYFCASSRGGAPNEKLFFGSGTQLSVL.

This clone has a handful of counts. The chain carries TRBV5-1 and TRBJ1-1; 10 bases fit TRBD1. Germline V gives CDR1 SGHRS, CDR2 YFSETQ. This CDR3 contains 15 residues. Losses at the gene ends were 4 bases for V and 4 bases for J; bases not matched to a gene: 7. The CDR3 loop is CASSGRQGAGTEAFF. The DNA of the CDR3 is TGCGCCAGCAGCGGAAGACAGGGGGCGGGCACTGAAGCTTTCTTT.

The table lists this clone with a count of one. The rearrangement joins TRBV5-1 to TRBJ2-1; TRBD2 matches 8 bases. CDR3 size: 17 residues. Germline V gives CDR1 SGHRS, CDR2 YFSETQ. Losses at the gene ends were 4 bases for V and 0 bases for J; bases not matched to a gene: 9. CDR3 amino acids: CASSPRGSGGSYNEQFF. CDR3 coding DNA: TGCGCCAGCAGCCCCCGCGGGAGCGGGGGCTCCTACAATGAGCAGTTCTTC.

This clone came up a few times. The V call is TRBV2, the J call TRBJ1-2; the D is unclear. This CDR3 has 15 residues. Germline CDR1 and CDR2: SNHLY and FYNNEI. The V gene lost 4 bases and the J gene lost 4 bases, with 16 bases spanning the gap. The CDR3 protein is CASSVNKGRGYGYTF. The CDR3 DNA is TGTGCCAGCAGTGTGAACAAGGGTCGGGGCTATGGCTACACCTTC.

The rearrangement joins TRBV4-3 to TRBJ1-1; 9 positions match TRBD1. With 1 base clipped from V and 8 bases from J, the junction kept 11 bases outside the gene matches. The CDR3 is 16 amino acids. Germline lookup yields CDR1 LGHNA and CDR2 YSLEER. The CDR3 protein is CASSQVKRGDRGEAFF. CDR3 DNA: TGCGCCAGCAGCCAAGTAAAGCGGGGAGACAGGGGGGAAGCTTTCTTT.

This chain uses TRBV6-6 with TRBJ2-5; D gene unclear. V was pared by 6 bases and J by 2 bases, with 13 bases between. Germline CDR1 is MNHNY and CDR2 is SVGAGI (reference sequence). The CDR3 sequence is 14 residues long. The CDR3 region has the DNA TGTGCCAGCAGCATCGACACGGTGCAAGAGACCCAGTACTTC. Its translation is CASSIDTVQETQYF.

This clone was observed a single time. J is TRBJ2-7 and V is TRBV21-1; the DNA was not compared with TRBD1, the D call given in the table. TRBV21-1 is a pseudogene segment. The CDR3 has 15 residues. CDR3 sequence: CASSKEGDRTYEQYF. The CDR3 nucleotides read TGTGCCAGCAGCAAAGAGGGAGACAGGACCTACGAGCAGTACTTC.

In this sample, this clone turned up a few times. J is TRBJ2-3 and V is TRBV6-5; TRBD2 might be the D (5 bases). The CDR3 extends over 15 amino acids. The germline CDR1 and CDR2 sequences are MNHEY and SVGAGI. Trimming shortened V by 6 bases and J by 2 bases, and 15 bases separated the two germline ends. CDR3 coding DNA: TGTGCCAGCAGCATCGAGGGAGTCCCCACAGATACGCAGTATTTT. Protein sequence: CASSIEGVPTDTQYF.

This clone showed up just a few times. The chain employs TRBV29-1 and TRBJ1-6; tentative D call: TRBD1 (6 bases). The V end was cut by 7 bases, the J end by 4 bases, with 11 bases between. The CDR3 consists of 13 residues. Germline CDR1 reads SQVTM; CDR2 reads ANQGSEA. This chain's CDR3 is CSAATGYNSPLHF. DNA of the CDR3: TGCAGCGCAGCGACAGGTTATAATTCACCCCTCCACTTT.

The gene calls are TRBV19 and TRBJ1-2; 7 bases align to TRBD1. V was clipped by 4 bases and J by 0 bases; unmatched bases: 8. CDR1 is LNHDA and CDR2 is SQIVND in the germline V gene (reference sequence). The length of the CDR3 is 16 residues. The CDR3 DNA is TGTGCCAGTAGTACTCTACGGACAGGATCTAACTATGGCTACACCTTC. Protein sequence: CASSTLRTGSNYGYTF.

This chain uses TRBV29-1 with TRBJ2-1; 13 bases are shared with TRBD2. The CDR3 consists of 11 residues. From germline, CDR1 is SQVTM and CDR2 ANQGSEA. The J segment lost 9 bases and the V segment lost 7 bases, leaving 0 bases of the junction unmatched. In DNA, the CDR3 is TGCAGCGGGACTAGCGGGGGTGAGCAGTTCTTC. Translated: CSGTSGGEQFF.

The rearrangement links TRBV19 to TRBJ2-7, with D perhaps matching TRBD2 (6 bases). The V end lost 5 bases, the J end lost 3 bases, and 14 bases lay between the germline ends. Germline-derived CDR1 and CDR2 are LNHDA and SQIVND (reference sequence). The length of the CDR3 is 14 residues. CDR3 residues: CASSPRGSLYEQYF. The CDR3 DNA follows: TGTGCCAGTAGTCCCCGGGGGAGCCTCTACGAGCAGTACTTC.

The chain recombines TRBV19 with TRBJ1-4, with D tentatively TRBD1 (5 bases). The CDR3 runs 15 residues. Germline assignment: CDR1 LNHDA and CDR2 SQIVND (reference sequence). V was cut by 4 bases and J by 7 bases, with 16 bases left in between. In nucleotides, the CDR3 is TGTGCCAGTAGTACGTACGGGACTCCGGGTGAAAAACTGTTTTTT. It encodes CASSTYGTPGEKLFF.

CDR3 region: CASRNRDRPNEQFF. DNA for the CDR3: TGTGCCAGCAGAAACAGGGACCGTCCCAATGAGCAGTTCTTC. The rearrangement links TRBV6-5 to TRBJ2-1, with D tentatively TRBD1 (6 bases). CDR3 length equals 14 residues. The germline V gene has CDR1 MNHEY and CDR2 SVGAGI. Between the trimmed V and J ends, which lost 6 bases and 6 bases, there was a span of 15 bases.

CDR3 coding DNA: TGTGCCAGCTCACCAAAGACAGGGAGCAATCAGCCCCAGCATTTT. This encodes CASSPKTGSNQPQHF. The chain is built from TRBV18 and TRBJ1-5; 7 bases fit TRBD1. CDR3 length: 15 amino acids. Per the germline V gene, CDR1 is KGHSH and CDR2 is LQKENI. V shed 2 bases, J shed 1 base, and the junction held 2 bases outside the gene matches.

The chain recombines TRBV11-2 with TRBJ2-1; 7 bases align to TRBD2. V gave up 4 bases and J gave up 7 bases; unmatched junction bases: 7. The CDR3 is 14 amino acids. Germline V gene sequence: CDR1 SGHAT, CDR2 FQNNGV. In DNA form, the CDR3 reads TGTGCCAGCAGCTCGAGGCGACTAGCAAATGAGCAGTTCTTC. It specifies CASSSRRLANEQFF.

The chain joins TRBV5-1 to TRBJ2-3; 9 bases align to TRBD1. Trimming removed 6 bases from V and 3 bases from J; junction bases left unmatched: 8. The length of the CDR3 is 15 residues. Germline values: CDR1 SGHRS, CDR2 YFSETQ. The chain's CDR3 is CASTTSGTGTDTQYF. The CDR3 region has the DNA TGCGCCAGCACTACTTCCGGGACAGGGACAGATACGCAGTATTTT.

The chain joins TRBV7-8 to TRBJ2-4, with 15 bases that match TRBD2. CDR1 is SGHVS and CDR2 is FQNEAQ in the germline V gene. The CDR3 sequence is 18 residues long. V lost 5 bases, J lost 0 bases, and 5 bases stayed unmatched. As DNA, the CDR3 is TGTGCCAGCAGCCCTGGACTAGCGGGAGGGCCAGCCAAAAACATTCAGTACTTC. Translating it yields CASSPGLAGGPAKNIQYF.

The CDR3 spells CASSLKREGLGNEQFF. The DNA for the CDR3 is TGTGCCAGCAGCTTAAAACGGGAGGGCCTAGGCAATGAGCAGTTCTTC. The V gene is TRBV7-6, the J gene TRBJ2-1, with 8 bases that match TRBD2. Germline V gene data show CDR1 as SGHVS and CDR2 as FNYEAQ. Unmatched junction bases numbered 9, after V lost 2 bases and J lost 6 bases. The CDR3 has 16 amino acids.

CDR3 DNA: TGTGCTAGTGGTCTCGGGACAAACAATGAGCAGTTCTTC. It codes for CASGLGTNNEQFF. The chain uses TRBV12-5 and TRBJ2-1, with D possibly being TRBD1 (6 bases). Per germline, CDR1 LGHNT and CDR2 FRNRAP. Trimming pared 5 bases from V and 5 bases from J, leaving 10 bases between. The CDR3 sequence is 13 residues long. Full variable domain (outside the CDR3, taken from reference TRBV12-5 and TRBJ2-1): DARVTQTPRHKVTEMGQEVTMRCQPILGHNTVFWYRQTMMQGLELLAYFRNRAPLDDSGMPKDRFSAEMPDATLATLKIQPSEPRDSAVYFCASGLGTNNEQFFGPGTRLTVL.

The chain couples TRBV10-3 to TRBJ2-4, with D possibly TRBD1 on 5 matching bases. Per the germline V gene, CDR1 is ENHRY and CDR2 is SYGVKD. CDR3 length: 14 amino acids. The V end was cut by 0 bases, the J end by 4 bases, with 7 bases between. The DNA of the CDR3 is TGTGCCATCAGTGAGTCTGACAGTAAAAACATTCAGTACTTC. The encoded protein is CAISESDSKNIQYF.

The chain uses TRBV10-3 and TRBJ1-5, with D hard to call. CDR1 and CDR2 from the germline V gene are ENHRY and SYGVKD. The CDR3 sequence is 15 residues long. Deletions cut 4 bases from V and 0 bases from J, with 10 bases between. The DNA of the CDR3 is TGTGCCATCAGTGGATCAGTTAATAGCAATCAGCCCCAGCATTTT. Its protein product is CAISGSVNSNQPQHF.

By proportion, this clone is medium-sized (0.01 to 0.1%). The V call is TRBV2, the J call TRBJ1-2, with D possibly TRBD1 on 5 matching bases. The ends were cut back, 3 bases at V and 8 bases at J, with 7 bases in the middle. Germline CDR1 reads SNHLY; CDR2 reads FYNNEI. This CDR3 region has 11 residues. CDR3 in amino acids: CASSEGGGYTF. CDR3 DNA: TGTGCCAGCAGTGAGGGGGGGGGCTACACCTTC.

CDR3 nucleotide sequence: TGTGCCAGCACCAACCCGGGACTCCCCTCCTACGAGCAGTACTTC. This codes for CASTNPGLPSYEQYF. The rearrangement links TRBV6-6 to TRBJ2-7; maybe TRBD2 (6 bases). This CDR3 contains 15 residues. The germline CDR1 and CDR2 sequences are MNHNY and SVGAGI (reference sequence). The ends were cut back, 7 bases at V and 0 bases at J, with 16 bases in the middle.

The V and J genes are TRBV9 and TRBJ2-5, with D unclear. Per the germline V gene, CDR1 is SGDLS and CDR2 is YYNGEE. CDR3 length equals 13 residues. V gave up 3 bases and J gave up 2 bases, with 8 bases separating them. CDR3 amino acids: CASSGANQETQYF. CDR3 DNA: TGTGCCAGCAGCGGGGCTAATCAAGAGACCCAGTACTTC.